This TCR beta chain originates from a study of blood T cell repertoires in COVID-19. V was clipped by 6 bases and J by 6 bases; unmatched bases: 9. This CDR3 has 16 residues. Germline-derived CDR1 and CDR2 are SEHNR and FQNEAQ (reference sequence). The table came from immunoSEQ multiplex PCR; TCRdb's copy has only in-frame clones and leaves some out. The data contain around 470,000 clones, about 92% of them seen just once; the ten biggest clones take up about 0.6%. This rearrangement joins TRBV7-9 to TRBJ2-7; TRBD2 matches 15 bases. The sequenced material came from PBMCs or T cells enriched from blood (not recorded which). The TCR was taken from a man aged 18 to 35 who had recovered from COVID-19. CDR3 in amino acids: CASSFGLAGGPGEQYF. In DNA form, the CDR3 reads TGTGCCAGCAGTTTCGGACTAGCGGGGGGGCCGGGCGAGCAGTACTTC.